These 23 T cell receptor beta chains were all obtained from the same sample, sequenced in a study of cytomegalovirus exposure and HLA in healthy donors. PCR primers comprised 60 Vbeta and 13 Jbeta primers. Using immunoSEQ multiplex PCR, the repertoire was profiled, and TCRdb retains in-frame clones only, with some absent. The sample records about 220,000 clones, around 76% being singletons. Sequenced: PBMCs. All receptors derive from a man aged 18-30 years in good health and CMV-seronegative.

The J gene is TRBJ2-5, the V gene TRBV11-2; possibly TRBD1 for D (6 bases). The ends were cut back, 5 bases at V and 5 bases at J, with 18 bases in the middle. The length of the CDR3 is 15 residues. Germline lookup yields CDR1 SGHAT and CDR2 FQNNGV. The CDR3 protein is CASSTTGLGLETQYF. The CDR3 DNA follows: TGTGCCAGCAGCACCACAGGGCTGGGATTGGAGACCCAGTACTTC.

This chain connects TRBV6-5 to TRBJ1-2, with D tentatively TRBD1 (6 bases). Germline V gene sequence: CDR1 MNHEY, CDR2 SVGAGI. V was pared by 5 bases and J by 3 bases, with 10 bases between. The length of the CDR3 is 13 residues. CDR3 amino acids: CASSSGGDYGYTF. The DNA of the CDR3 is TGTGCCAGCAGTAGCGGGGGCGACTATGGCTACACCTTC.

Concerning this clone itself: The germline gene is not matched at one end of the junction; a read error may be the cause. CDR3 amino acids: CASSPRSANTYEQHF. CDR3 in DNA: TGTGCCAGCAGCCCCCGTAGCGCTAACACCTACGAGCAGCACTTC. This chain connects TRBV9 to TRBJ2-7; D may be TRBD2 (5 bases). The germline V gene encodes CDR1 SGDLS and CDR2 YYNGEE. The CDR3 loop spans 15 amino acids.

V gene TRBV6-5 combines with J gene TRBJ2-7; the match to TRBD1 covers 8 bases. The CDR3 runs to 15 residues. Per germline, CDR1 MNHEY and CDR2 SVGAGI. V shed 6 bases and J 0 bases; nucleotides not matched to a gene: 7. This chain's CDR3 is CASRNRDRLSYEQYF. The DNA of the CDR3 is TGTGCCAGCAGAAATAGGGACAGGCTCTCCTACGAGCAGTACTTC.

The chain links TRBV5-6 to TRBJ1-5; TRBD1 agrees at 8 bases. J lost 4 bases, V lost 3 bases, and 3 bases had no gene match. The CDR3 consists of 14 residues. The V gene's germline CDR1 is SGHDT and CDR2 YYEEEE. The CDR3 DNA is TGTGCCAGCAGCTACACAGGGGGGAATCAGCCCCAGCATTTT. It translates to CASSYTGGNQPQHF.

This rearrangement joins TRBV11-3 to TRBJ2-5, with TRBD1 matching over 7 bases. The CDR3 contains 13 residues. Germline V gene sequence: CDR1 SGHNT, CDR2 YENEEA. Germline trimming cut 3 bases from V and 3 bases from J; bases unmatched to any gene: 1. CDR3 region: CASSLDRKETQYF. The DNA of the CDR3 is TGTGCCAGCAGCTTGGACAGGAAAGAGACCCAGTACTTC. Supplemented by reference TRBV11-3 and TRBJ2-5, the full variable domain reads EAGVVQSPRYKIIEKKQPVAFWCNPISGHNTLYWYLQNLGQGPELLIRYENEEAVDDSQLPKDRFSAERLKGVDSTLKIQPAELGDSAVYLCASSLDRKETQYFGPGTRLLVL.

This chain uses TRBV7-2 with TRBJ1-5, with a possible D match to TRBD1 (6 bases). Trimming pared 4 bases from V and 9 bases from J, leaving 13 bases between. CDR1 and CDR2 from the germline V gene are SGHTA and FQGNSA. The CDR3 is 13 residues long. The CDR3 here is CASSYGTSRPQHF. The DNA of the CDR3 is TGTGCCAGCAGCTATGGGACATCGCGGCCCCAGCATTTT.

This clone was observed a few times. The CDR3 loop reads CASNPTGWSYNEQFF. DNA for the CDR3: TGTGCCAGCAATCCGACAGGGTGGTCCTACAATGAGCAGTTCTTC. This chain connects TRBV2 to TRBJ2-1; 7 nucleotides match TRBD1. V was clipped by 7 bases and J by 1 base; unmatched bases: 7. The CDR3 is made up of 15 amino acids. Germline values: CDR1 SNHLY, CDR2 FYNNEI.

This sequence joins TRBV19 and TRBJ1-5; the D is unclear. Trimming removed 3 bases at V and 6 bases at J, with 15 bases between. CDR1 is LNHDA and CDR2 is SQIVND in the germline V gene (reference sequence). This CDR3 is 15 amino acids long. The CDR3 DNA follows: TGTGCCAGTAGTATTAATCGGCGGCAGTCTCAGCCCCAGCATTTT. Encoded protein: CASSINRRQSQPQHF.

The CDR3 region has the DNA TGTGCCAGCAGGGAAGTTGCGGGGGGGCCCCTTTATGGCTACACCTTC. It translates to CASREVAGGPLYGYTF. The V gene is TRBV27, the J gene TRBJ1-2; TRBD1 might be the D (6 bases). This CDR3 spans 16 amino acids. Germline CDR1 MNHEY, CDR2 SMNVEV (reference sequence). Between the trimmed V and J ends, which lost 6 bases and 5 bases, there was a span of 22 bases.

V and J are TRBV6-5 and TRBJ2-7, with D perhaps matching TRBD1 (5 bases). The CDR3 sequence is 14 residues long. Germline values: CDR1 MNHEY, CDR2 SVGAGI. Trimming left V 2 bases short and J 4 bases short, with 12 bases between. CDR3 bases: TGTGCCAGCAGTTACGAGCAGGGCAGATACGAGCAGTACTTC. As protein: CASSYEQGRYEQYF.

This chain joins TRBV6-5 and TRBJ2-3; possibly TRBD2 for D (5 bases). The CDR3 contains 13 residues. V gave up 7 bases and J gave up 3 bases, with 11 bases separating them. Germline CDR1 MNHEY, CDR2 SVGAGI. The CDR3 DNA sequence: TGTGCCAGCAAAGTGGGAGTTACAGATACGCAGTATTTT. Encoded protein: CASKVGVTDTQYF.

The V gene is TRBV6-1, the J gene TRBJ2-3; D ambiguous. CDR3 length: 13 residues. V was pared by 5 bases and J by 5 bases, with 11 bases between. Germline V gene lookup returns CDR1 MNHNS and CDR2 SASEGT. The CDR3 reads CASSHAEEDTQYF. CDR3 nucleotides: TGTGCCAGCAGTCATGCCGAGGAAGATACGCAGTATTTT.

The chain links TRBV7-9 to TRBJ2-1; 11 bases match TRBD1. CDR3 length equals 14 residues. The V and J ends lost 5 bases and 9 bases, in that order; junction bases with no gene match: 6. Germline V gene data show CDR1 as SEHNR and CDR2 as FQNEAQ (reference sequence). The CDR3 DNA reads TGTGCCAGCAGCATCCGGACAGGGGGCACTGAGCAGTTCTTC. Translation gives CASSIRTGGTEQFF.

Comments on this clone: The junction departs from germline at one end; a sequencing error may be responsible. The J gene is TRBJ1-5, the V gene TRBV7-9; D is uncertain. This CDR3 spans 13 amino acids. From germline, CDR1 is SEHNR and CDR2 FQNEAQ (reference sequence). The CDR3 reads CSSSLAAGQPQHF. The CDR3 DNA is TGTTCCAGCAGCTTAGCGGCGGGCCAGCCCCAGCATTTT.

V is TRBV6-1 and J is TRBJ1-6; possibly TRBD1 for D (5 bases). The CDR3 spans 14 residues. The germline gives CDR1 MNHNS, CDR2 SASEGT. Trimming stripped 1 base from V and 5 bases from J, with 6 bases between. This CDR3 is CASSEGQHNSPLHF. As DNA, the CDR3 is TGTGCCAGCAGTGAAGGACAGCATAATTCACCCCTCCACTTT.

J is TRBJ2-4 and V is TRBV10-3; 13 nucleotides line up with TRBD2. The CDR3 is 17 amino acids. V lost 0 bases, J lost 6 bases, and 5 bases stayed unmatched. Germline V gives CDR1 ENHRY, CDR2 SYGVKD. CDR3 sequence: CAISESTSGRVGNIQYF. Written as DNA, the CDR3 is TGTGCCATCAGTGAGTCAACTAGCGGGAGGGTTGGAAACATTCAGTACTTC.

The chain carries TRBV5-1 and TRBJ2-5; the match to TRBD1 covers 11 bases. Losses at the gene ends were 4 bases for V and 5 bases for J; bases not matched to a gene: 10. The CDR3 sequence is 16 residues long. Germline values: CDR1 SGHRS, CDR2 YFSETQ. The CDR3 region has the DNA TGCGCCAGCAGCCTCGGACCGGGACAGGGGGTTGAGACCCAGTACTTC. Amino acid sequence: CASSLGPGQGVETQYF. Drawing the rest from reference TRBV5-1 and TRBJ2-5, the complete variable domain is KAGVTQTPRYLIKTRGQQVTLSCSPISGHRSVSWYQQTPGQGLQFLFEYFSETQRNKGNFPGRFSGRQFSNSRSEMNVSTLELGDSALYLCASSLGPGQGVETQYFGPGTRLLVL.

The chain links TRBV10-1 to TRBJ2-3; D gene uncertain. The CDR3 has 14 amino acids. Germline CDR1 reads WNHNN; CDR2 reads SYGVQD (reference sequence). Trimming pared 3 bases from V and 0 bases from J, leaving 7 bases between. CDR3 in DNA: TGCGCCAGCAGTGACTCACATAGCACAGATACGCAGTATTTT. This sequence encodes CASSDSHSTDTQYF.

CDR3 sequence reads: CASRSAGETQYF. Written as DNA, the CDR3 is TGCGCCAGCAGGTCGGCCGGGGAGACCCAGTACTTC. The chain couples TRBV5-1 to TRBJ2-5; D call uncertain. Germline V lookup: CDR1 SGHRS, CDR2 YFSETQ. The CDR3 has 12 amino acids. Trimming left V 5 bases short and J 5 bases short, with 10 bases between.

The chain has TRBV7-9 and TRBJ1-2; D is uncertain. This CDR3 has 14 residues. V was pared by 5 bases and J by 2 bases, with 12 bases between. Germline-derived CDR1 and CDR2 are SEHNR and FQNEAQ (reference sequence). CDR3 in DNA: TGTGCCAGCAGCACGACGGAGAGAAACTATGGCTACACCTTC. Protein product: CASSTTERNYGYTF.

V is TRBV6-6 and J is TRBJ2-1, with TRBD2 matching 9 bases. The trim removed 6 bases at V and 7 bases at J, leaving 4 bases unmatched. Germline assignment: CDR1 MNHNY and CDR2 SVGAGI (reference sequence). CDR3 length equals 13 residues. The CDR3 reads CASRQTSGNEQFF. DNA of the CDR3: TGTGCCAGCAGACAGACTAGCGGAAATGAGCAGTTCTTC.

This clone was seen only a few times. The V call is TRBV7-9, the J call TRBJ2-3; maybe TRBD2 (5 bases). V was pared by 3 bases and J by 2 bases, with 9 bases between. Germline values: CDR1 SEHNR, CDR2 FQNEAQ (reference sequence). This CDR3 region has 14 residues. DNA of the CDR3: TGTGCCAGCAGCTTGGGTAGCGTCACAGATACGCAGTATTTT. Residues: CASSLGSVTDTQYF.